The 5 T cell receptor beta chains presented below share a single source sample, sequenced in a study of human T cells and chemical hapten exposure. Each CDR3 protein is one row after TCRdb ran MiXCR on the RACE reads. Found here are about 380,000 distinct CDR3 sequences, roughly 4.8% of them singletons; the top ten hold 2% to 2.5%. The sample's time point: patch test 1, 2 weeks after DPC sensitization. Stated treatment: therapeutic diphenylcyclopropenone sensitization with weekly scalp DPC. The input for sequencing was whole blood, taken in connection with sensitization to the hapten diphenylcyclopropenone (DPC). The receptors were gathered from a woman between 50 and 59 years old with alopecia areata. Some clones in this sample may be carry-over from other donors' samples.

In DNA, the CDR3 is TGCGCCAGCAGCCAAGATTTCGGTTCTGGGGCCAACGTCCTGACTTTC. Translation: CASSQDFGSGANVLTF. The genes are TRBV4-3 and TRBJ2-6, with no clear D. The V and J ends lost 0 bases and 1 base respectively, with 7 bases between them. Per germline, CDR1 LGHNA and CDR2 YSLEER. The CDR3 runs 16 residues.

This clonotype was recorded many times. The chain couples TRBV30 to TRBJ1-1, with D unclear. Looked up from germline, CDR1 is GTSNPN and CDR2 is SVGIG (reference sequence). CDR3 size: 14 residues. The ends were cut back, 4 bases at V and 5 bases at J, with 17 bases in the middle. Written as DNA, the CDR3 is TGTGCCTGGATCAGCCCCTCCCGCGGGACTGAAGCTTTCTTT. Amino acids: CAWISPSRGTEAFF.

A few counts support this clonotype. The chain employs TRBV21-1 and TRBJ2-3; the table names TRBD2, a call not compared with the DNA. TRBV21-1 is noted as a pseudogene. CDR3 length: 18 residues. CDR3: CASSKARLAGSLVDTQYF. CDR3 nucleotide sequence: TGTGCCAGCAGCAAAGCGAGGCTAGCGGGTTCTTTAGTAGATACGCAGTATTTT.

This clonotype was seen ten or more times. The chain is built from TRBV7-9 and TRBJ2-1; the D gene is possibly TRBD1 (5 bases). Deletions cut 6 bases from V and 2 bases from J, with 14 bases between. Germline CDR1 reads SEHNR; CDR2 reads FQNEAQ (reference sequence). The CDR3 spans 15 residues. The DNA of the CDR3 is TGTGCCAGCAGTCACAGGATTTCGGCCTACAATGAGCAGTTCTTC. This codes for CASSHRISAYNEQFF.

J is TRBJ2-7 and V is TRBV30, with TRBD2 matching 7 bases. CDR1 and CDR2 from the germline V gene are GTSNPN and SVGIG (reference sequence). V gave up 4 bases and J gave up 0 bases; unmatched junction bases: 9. The CDR3 is 15 amino acids. The CDR3 DNA reads as TGTGCCTGGAACCCGCTAGCGGTAAACTCCTACGAGCAGTACTTC. This translates into CAWNPLAVNSYEQYF.